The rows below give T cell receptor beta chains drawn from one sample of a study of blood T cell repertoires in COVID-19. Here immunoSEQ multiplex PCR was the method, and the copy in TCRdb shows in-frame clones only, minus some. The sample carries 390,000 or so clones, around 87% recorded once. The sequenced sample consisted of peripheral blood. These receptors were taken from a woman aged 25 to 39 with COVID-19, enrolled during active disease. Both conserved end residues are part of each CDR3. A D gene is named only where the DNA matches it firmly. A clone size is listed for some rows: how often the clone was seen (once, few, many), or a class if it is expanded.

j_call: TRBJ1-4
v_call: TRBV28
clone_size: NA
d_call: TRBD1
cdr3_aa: CASSITGTGGGLFF
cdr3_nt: TGTGCCAGCAGTATAACCGGGACAGGGGGCGGGCTGTTTTTT

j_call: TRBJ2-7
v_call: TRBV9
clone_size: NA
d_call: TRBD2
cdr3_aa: CASSRTSGGYEQYF
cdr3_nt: TGTGCCAGCAGCAGGACTAGCGGGGGCTACGAGCAGTACTTC

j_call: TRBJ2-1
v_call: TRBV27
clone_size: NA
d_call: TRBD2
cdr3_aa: CASSPTSGRAPEQFF
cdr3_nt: TGTGCCAGCAGTCCGACTAGCGGGAGGGCCCCTGAGCAGTTCTTC

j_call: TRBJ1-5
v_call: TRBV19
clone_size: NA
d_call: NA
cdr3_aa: CASNAGRGAQPQHF
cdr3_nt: TGTGCCAGTAATGCGGGCCGGGGAGCGCAGCCCCAGCATTTT

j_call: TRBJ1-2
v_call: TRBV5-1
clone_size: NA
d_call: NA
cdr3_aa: CASSSSGTKYGYTF
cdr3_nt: TGCGCCAGCAGCTCGTCCGGGACTAAGTATGGCTACACCTTC

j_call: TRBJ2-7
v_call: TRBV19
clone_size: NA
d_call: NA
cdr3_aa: CASSIRGRSEQYF
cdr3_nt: TGTGCCAGTAGTATACGAGGGCGAAGCGAGCAGTACTTC

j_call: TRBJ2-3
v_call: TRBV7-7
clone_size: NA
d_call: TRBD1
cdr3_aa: CASSLDRGADTQYF
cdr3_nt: TGTGCTAGCAGCTTAGACAGGGGGGCAGATACGCAGTATTTT

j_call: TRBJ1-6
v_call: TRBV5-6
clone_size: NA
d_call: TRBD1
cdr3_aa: CASSWTGDNSPLHF
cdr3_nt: TGTGCCAGCAGCTGGACAGGGGATAATTCACCCCTCCACTTT

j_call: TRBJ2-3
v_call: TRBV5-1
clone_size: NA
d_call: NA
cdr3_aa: CASSLWGDSADTQYF
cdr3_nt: TGCGCCAGCAGCTTGTGGGGAGATTCCGCAGATACGCAGTATTTT

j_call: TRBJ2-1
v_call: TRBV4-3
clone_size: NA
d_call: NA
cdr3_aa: CASSQEVEDNEQFF
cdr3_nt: TGCGCCAGCAGCCAAGAAGTGGAGGACAATGAGCAGTTCTTC

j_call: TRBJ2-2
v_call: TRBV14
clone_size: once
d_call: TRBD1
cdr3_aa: CASSQNRDRVPATGELFF
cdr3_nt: TGTGCCAGCAGCCAAAACCGGGACAGGGTACCCGCCACCGGGGAGCTGTTTTTT

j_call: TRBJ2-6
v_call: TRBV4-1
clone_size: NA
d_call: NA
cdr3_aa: CASSRVGGANVLTF
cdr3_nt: TGCGCCAGCAGCCGAGTTGGTGGGGCCAACGTCCTGACTTTC

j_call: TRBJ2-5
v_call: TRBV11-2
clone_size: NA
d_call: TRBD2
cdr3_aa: CASSLGGISGTQYF
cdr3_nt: TGTGCCAGCAGCTTGGGGGGGATCTCGGGGACCCAGTACTTC

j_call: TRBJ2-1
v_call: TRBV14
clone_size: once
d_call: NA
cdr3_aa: CASSQVNPTGNEQFF
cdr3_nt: TGTGCCAGCAGCCAAGTAAATCCTACAGGGAATGAGCAGTTCTTC

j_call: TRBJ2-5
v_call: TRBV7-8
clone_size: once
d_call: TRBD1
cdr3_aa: CASSFRLGQTIQETQYF
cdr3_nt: TGTGCCAGCAGCTTTAGATTGGGACAGACTATACAAGAGACCCAGTACTTC

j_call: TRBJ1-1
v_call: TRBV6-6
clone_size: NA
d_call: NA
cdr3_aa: CASRPTNTEAFF
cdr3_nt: TGTGCCAGCAGACCTACGAACACTGAAGCTTTCTTT

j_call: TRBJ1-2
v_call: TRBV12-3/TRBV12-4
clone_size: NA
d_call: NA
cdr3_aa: CASRLGGAGYTF
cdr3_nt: TGTGCCAGCAGGCTCGGCGGGGCTGGCTACACCTTC

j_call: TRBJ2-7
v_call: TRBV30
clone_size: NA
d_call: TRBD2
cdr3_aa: CAWSQGGTREQYF
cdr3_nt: TGTGCCTGGAGTCAGGGAGGGACTAGGGAGCAGTACTTC

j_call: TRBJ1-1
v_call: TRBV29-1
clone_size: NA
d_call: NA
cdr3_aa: CSVVWQGLTEAFF
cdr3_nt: TGCAGCGTTGTATGGCAGGGACTGACTGAAGCTTTCTTT

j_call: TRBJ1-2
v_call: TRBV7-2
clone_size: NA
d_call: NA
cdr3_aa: CASTPPGRARGYTF
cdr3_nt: TGTGCCAGCACCCCCCCTGGGAGGGCCAGAGGCTACACCTTC

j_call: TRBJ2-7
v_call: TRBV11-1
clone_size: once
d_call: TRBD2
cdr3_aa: CASSWTLAGDVEQYF
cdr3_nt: TGTGCCAGCAGCTGGACTCTAGCGGGAGATGTCGAGCAGTACTTC

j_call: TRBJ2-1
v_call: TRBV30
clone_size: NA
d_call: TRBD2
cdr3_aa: CAWRDLAGGPNEQFF
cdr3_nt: TGTGCCTGGAGAGACCTAGCGGGAGGCCCCAATGAGCAGTTCTTC

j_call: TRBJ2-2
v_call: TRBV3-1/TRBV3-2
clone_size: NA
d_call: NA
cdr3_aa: CASSPTGLAGELFF
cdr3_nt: TGTGCCAGCAGCCCCACAGGGTTGGCCGGGGAGCTGTTTTTT

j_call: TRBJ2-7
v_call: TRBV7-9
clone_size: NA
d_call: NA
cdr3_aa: CASSPMAGEQYF
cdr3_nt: TGTGCCAGCAGCCCCATGGCGGGCGAGCAGTACTTC

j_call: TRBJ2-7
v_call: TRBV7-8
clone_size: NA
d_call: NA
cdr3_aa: CASSLEWQARYEQYF
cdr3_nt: TGTGCCAGCAGCTTAGAATGGCAGGCCAGATACGAGCAGTACTTC

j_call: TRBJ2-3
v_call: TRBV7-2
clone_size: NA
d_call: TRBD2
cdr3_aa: CASSLGLAGVWWSTQYF
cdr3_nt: TGTGCCAGCAGCTTAGGACTAGCGGGAGTTTGGTGGAGTACGCAGTATTTT

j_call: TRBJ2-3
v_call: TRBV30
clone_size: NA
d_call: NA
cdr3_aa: CAWMPAGLTDTQYF
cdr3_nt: TGTGCCTGGATGCCCGCGGGGCTCACAGATACGCAGTATTTT

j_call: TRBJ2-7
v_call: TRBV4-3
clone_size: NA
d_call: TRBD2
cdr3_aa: CASSQSWLADYEQYF
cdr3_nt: TGCGCCAGCAGCCAATCCTGGCTAGCGGACTACGAGCAGTACTTC

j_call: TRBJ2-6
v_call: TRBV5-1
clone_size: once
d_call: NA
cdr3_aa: CASSEMLEGDVLTF
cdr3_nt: TGCGCCAGCAGCGAAATGTTGGAGGGAGACGTCCTGACTTTC

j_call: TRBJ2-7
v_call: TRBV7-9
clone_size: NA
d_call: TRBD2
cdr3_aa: CASSLLAGSYEQYF
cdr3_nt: TGTGCCAGCAGCTTACTAGCGGGGTCCTACGAGCAGTACTTC

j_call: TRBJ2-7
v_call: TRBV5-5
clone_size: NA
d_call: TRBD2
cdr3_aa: CASSQGTSGSYEQYF
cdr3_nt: TGTGCCAGCAGCCAAGGGACTAGCGGGAGTTACGAGCAGTACTTC

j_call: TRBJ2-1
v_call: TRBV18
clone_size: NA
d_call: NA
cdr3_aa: CASSPLGALAHEQFF
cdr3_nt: TGTGCCAGCTCACCACTCGGAGCCCTCGCCCATGAGCAGTTCTTC

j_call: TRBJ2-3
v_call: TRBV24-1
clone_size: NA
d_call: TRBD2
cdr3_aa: CATSGAASGVGADTQYF
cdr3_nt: TGTGCCACCAGTGGGGCGGCTAGCGGGGTAGGAGCAGATACGCAGTATTTT

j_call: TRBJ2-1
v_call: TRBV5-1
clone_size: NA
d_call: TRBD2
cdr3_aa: CASSLLAGEINEQFF
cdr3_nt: TGCGCCAGCAGCTTACTAGCGGGAGAAATCAATGAGCAGTTCTTC

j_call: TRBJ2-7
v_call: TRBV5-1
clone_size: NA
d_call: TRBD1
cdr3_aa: CASSVGQGTHEQYF
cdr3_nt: TGCGCCAGCAGCGTAGGACAGGGGACCCACGAGCAGTACTTC

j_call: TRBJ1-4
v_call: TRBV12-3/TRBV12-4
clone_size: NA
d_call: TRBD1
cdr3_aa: CASKQGSNEKLFF
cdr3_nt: TGTGCCAGCAAACAGGGGTCTAATGAAAAACTGTTTTTT

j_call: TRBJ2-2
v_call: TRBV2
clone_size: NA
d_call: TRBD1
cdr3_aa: CASSEWDRVGTGELFF
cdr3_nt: TGTGCCAGCAGTGAATGGGACAGGGTGGGCACCGGGGAGCTGTTTTTT

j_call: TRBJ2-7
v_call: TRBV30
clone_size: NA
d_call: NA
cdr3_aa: CAWSVRYEQYF
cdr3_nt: TGTGCCTGGAGTGTACGGTACGAGCAGTACTTC

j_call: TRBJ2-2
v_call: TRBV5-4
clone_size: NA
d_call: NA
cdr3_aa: CASSLGLSLGDGELFF
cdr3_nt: TGTGCCAGCAGCTTGGGCTTGAGTCTAGGGGACGGGGAGCTGTTTTTT

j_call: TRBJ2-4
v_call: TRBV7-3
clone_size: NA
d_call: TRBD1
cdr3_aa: CASSLTGTGMGKNIQYF
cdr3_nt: TGTGCCAGCAGCTTAACAGGGACAGGGATGGGCAAAAACATTCAGTACTTC

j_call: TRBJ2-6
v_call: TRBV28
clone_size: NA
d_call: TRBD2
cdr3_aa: CASSPTSGRARNSGANVLTF
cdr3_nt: TGTGCCAGCAGCCCAACTAGCGGGAGGGCCAGAAACTCTGGGGCCAACGTCCTGACTTTC

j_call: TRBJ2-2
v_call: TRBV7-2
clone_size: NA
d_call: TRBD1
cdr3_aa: CASSLGGTGGLGGELFF
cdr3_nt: TGTGCCAGCAGCCTAGGGGGGACAGGGGGCCTGGGCGGGGAGCTGTTTTTT

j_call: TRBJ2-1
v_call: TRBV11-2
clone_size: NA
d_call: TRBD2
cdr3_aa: CASSLILAGYNEQFF
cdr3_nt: TGTGCCAGCAGCTTAATACTAGCGGGTTACAATGAGCAGTTCTTC

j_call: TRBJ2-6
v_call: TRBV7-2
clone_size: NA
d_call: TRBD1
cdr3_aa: CASRWTGTGANVLTF
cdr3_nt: TGTGCCAGCAGGTGGACAGGGACTGGGGCCAACGTCCTGACTTTC

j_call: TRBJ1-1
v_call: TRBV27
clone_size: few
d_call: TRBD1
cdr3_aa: CASSFATGGTTEAFF
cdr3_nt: TGTGCCAGCAGTTTCGCGACAGGGGGGACGACTGAAGCTTTCTTT

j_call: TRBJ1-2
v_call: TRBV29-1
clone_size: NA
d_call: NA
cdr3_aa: CSVVRDSYGYTF
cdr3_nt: TGCAGCGTGGTCCGGGACTCCTATGGCTACACCTTC

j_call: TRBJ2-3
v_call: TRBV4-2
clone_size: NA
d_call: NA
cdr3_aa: CASSQDGRGTDTQYF
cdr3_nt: TGTGCCAGCAGCCAAGATGGGCGTGGCACAGATACGCAGTATTTT

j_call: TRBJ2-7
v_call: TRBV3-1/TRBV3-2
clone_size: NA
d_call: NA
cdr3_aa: CASSQRGGLFPPEQYF
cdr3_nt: TGTGCCAGCAGCCAGAGGGGGGGCCTTTTCCCACCCGAGCAGTACTTC

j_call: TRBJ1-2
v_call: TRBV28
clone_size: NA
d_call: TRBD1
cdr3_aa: CASSLGTGRGGYTF
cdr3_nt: TGTGCCAGCAGTTTAGGGACAGGTCGGGGAGGCTACACCTTC

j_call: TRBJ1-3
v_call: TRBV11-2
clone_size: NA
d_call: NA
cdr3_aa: CASSLSGGSGNTIYF
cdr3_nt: TGTGCCAGCAGCTTAAGCGGGGGCTCTGGAAACACCATATATTTT

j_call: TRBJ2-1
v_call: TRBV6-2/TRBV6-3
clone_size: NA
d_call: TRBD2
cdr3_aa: CASSTTSGRGLVNEQFF
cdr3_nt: TGTGCCAGCAGCACAACTAGCGGGAGGGGCCTAGTTAATGAGCAGTTCTTC

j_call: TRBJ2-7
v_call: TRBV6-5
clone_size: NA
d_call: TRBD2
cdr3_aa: CASSPSGNHEQYF
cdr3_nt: TGTGCCAGCAGTCCCAGCGGGAACCACGAGCAGTACTTC

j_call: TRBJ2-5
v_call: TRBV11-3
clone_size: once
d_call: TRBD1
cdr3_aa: CASSPSPRQGQTQYF
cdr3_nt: TGTGCCAGCAGCCCGAGCCCCAGACAGGGACAGACCCAGTACTTC

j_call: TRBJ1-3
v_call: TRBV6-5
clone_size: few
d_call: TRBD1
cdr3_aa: CASSPQGSLGNTIYF
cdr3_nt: TGTGCCAGCAGCCCACAGGGGTCGTTGGGAAACACCATATATTTT

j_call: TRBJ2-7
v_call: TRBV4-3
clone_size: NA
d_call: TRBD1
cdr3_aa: CASSHLQGANEQYF
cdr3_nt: TGCGCCAGCAGCCACCTACAGGGGGCGAATGAGCAGTACTTC

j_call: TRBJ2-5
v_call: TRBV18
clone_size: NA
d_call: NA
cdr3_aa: CASSPTEETQYF
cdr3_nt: TGTGCCAGCTCCCCCACAGAAGAGACCCAGTACTTC

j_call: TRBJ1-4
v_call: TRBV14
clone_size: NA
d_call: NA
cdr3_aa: CASSQGLNEKLFF
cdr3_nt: TGTGCCAGCAGCCAAGGGCTTAATGAAAAACTGTTTTTT